The subject of this entry is one TCR beta chain. In the original workflow: Amplification with reference gene primers provided the estimates of nucleated cell counts. Here immunoSEQ multiplex PCR was the method, and the copy in TCRdb shows in-frame clones only, minus some. That table furnishes V, J and clone size, whereas the DNA furnished D and trimming. The sample yields about 120,000 clones, approximately 81% seen once. The data derive from a study of blood T cell repertoires in COVID-19. On the study more broadly: Collection of acute and convalescent COVID-19 samples took place in the United States, Italy and Spain. Nucleic acid was either cDNA or gDNA, and it came from T cells, B-cell-depleted T cells, or PBMCs.

The CDR3 has 16 residues. Germline loops: CDR1 LGHNA, CDR2 YSLEER. Between the trimmed V and J ends, which lost 0 bases and 0 bases, there was a span of 9 bases. J is TRBJ2-1 and V is TRBV4-3; D gene ambiguous. This sequence originates from a woman of 80 years or more with acute or convalescent COVID-19. The sequenced sample was peripheral blood. The CDR3 sequence is CASSQDLPSSYNEQFF. In DNA, the CDR3 is TGCGCCAGCAGCCAAGATTTGCCGAGCTCCTACAATGAGCAGTTCTTC.